A single T cell receptor (beta chain) is shown here with its context. The data stem from a study of blood T cell repertoires in COVID-19. On the study more broadly: Samples of COVID-19 (acute and convalescent) were obtained from the United States, Italy and Spain.

Per the study methods: Using reference gene primer amplification, nucleated cell counts were estimated. The repertoire was sequenced with immunoSEQ multiplex PCR; TCRdb's copy has only in-frame clones and lacks some. V and J calls and clone size are copied from that table; D and trimming were computed from the DNA. The sample contains hundreds of thousands of clones, just under 90% of which appear only once. Germline-derived CDR1 and CDR2 are SGHTA and FQGTGA. V dropped 5 bases and J dropped 1 base, with 6 bases sitting between them. This CDR3 comprises 13 residues. Sequences were obtained from peripheral blood. The chain joins TRBV7-3 to TRBJ1-3; D is undetermined. This clonotype originated in a man aged 55-75 years who had recovered from COVID-19. The CDR3 loop is CASSRRSGNTIYF. The CDR3 bases are TGTGCCAGCAGCAGGCGGTCTGGAAACACCATATATTTT.